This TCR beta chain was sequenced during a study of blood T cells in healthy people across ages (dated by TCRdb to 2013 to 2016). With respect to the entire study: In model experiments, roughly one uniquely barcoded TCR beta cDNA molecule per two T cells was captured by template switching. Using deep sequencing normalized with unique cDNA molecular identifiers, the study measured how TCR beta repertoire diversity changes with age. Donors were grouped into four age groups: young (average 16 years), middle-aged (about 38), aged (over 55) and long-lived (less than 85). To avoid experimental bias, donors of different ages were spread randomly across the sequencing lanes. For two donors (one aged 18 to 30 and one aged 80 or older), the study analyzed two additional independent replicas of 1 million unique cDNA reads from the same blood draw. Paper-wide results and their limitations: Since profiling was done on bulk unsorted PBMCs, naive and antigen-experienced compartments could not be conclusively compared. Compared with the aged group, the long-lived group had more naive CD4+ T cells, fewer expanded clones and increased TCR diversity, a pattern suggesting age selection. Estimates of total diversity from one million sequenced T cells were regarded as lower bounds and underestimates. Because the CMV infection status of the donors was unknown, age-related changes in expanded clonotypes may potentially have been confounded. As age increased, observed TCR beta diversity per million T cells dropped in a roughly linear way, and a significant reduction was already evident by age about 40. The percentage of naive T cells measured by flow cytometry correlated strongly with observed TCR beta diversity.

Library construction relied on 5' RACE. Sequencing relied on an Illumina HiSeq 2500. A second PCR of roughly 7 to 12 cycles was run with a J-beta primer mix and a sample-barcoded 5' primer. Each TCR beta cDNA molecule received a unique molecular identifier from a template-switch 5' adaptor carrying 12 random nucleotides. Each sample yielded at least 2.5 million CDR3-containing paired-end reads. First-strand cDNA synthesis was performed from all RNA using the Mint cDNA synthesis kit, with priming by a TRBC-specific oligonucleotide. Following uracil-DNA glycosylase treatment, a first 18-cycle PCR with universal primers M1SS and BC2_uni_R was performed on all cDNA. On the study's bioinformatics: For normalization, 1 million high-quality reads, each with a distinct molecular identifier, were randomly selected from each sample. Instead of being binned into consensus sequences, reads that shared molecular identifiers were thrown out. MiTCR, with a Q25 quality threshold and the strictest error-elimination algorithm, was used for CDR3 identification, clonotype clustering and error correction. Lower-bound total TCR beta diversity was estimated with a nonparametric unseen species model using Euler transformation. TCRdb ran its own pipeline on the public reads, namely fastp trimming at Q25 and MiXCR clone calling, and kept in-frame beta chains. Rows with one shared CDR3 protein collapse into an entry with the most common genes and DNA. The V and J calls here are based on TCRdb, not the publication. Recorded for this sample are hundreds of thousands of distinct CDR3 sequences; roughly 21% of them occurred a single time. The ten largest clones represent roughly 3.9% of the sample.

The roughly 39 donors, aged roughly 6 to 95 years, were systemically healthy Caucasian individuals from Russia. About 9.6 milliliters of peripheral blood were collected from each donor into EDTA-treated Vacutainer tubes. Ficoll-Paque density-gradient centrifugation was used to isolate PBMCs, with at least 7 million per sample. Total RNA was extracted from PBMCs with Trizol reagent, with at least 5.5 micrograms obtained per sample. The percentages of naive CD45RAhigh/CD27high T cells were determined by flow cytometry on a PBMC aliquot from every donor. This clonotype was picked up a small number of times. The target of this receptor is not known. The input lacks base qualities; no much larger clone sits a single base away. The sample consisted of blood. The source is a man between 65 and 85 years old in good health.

The sequenced DNA: TGCGCCAGCAGCTTGGAGGGACAGAGTGGCTACACCTTC. This yields the protein CASSLEGQSGYTF. In this chain, TRBV5-1 is recombined with TRBJ1-2; 7 of the junction bases match TRBD1. From cysteine to phenylalanine, the CDR3 is 13 amino acids long. Left in the record is the CDR3 DNA by itself, 39 bases read in frame from the first base. CDR1 is given as SGHRS and CDR2 as YFSETQ, both from the germline V gene. V has 0 bases trimmed and J has 7 bases trimmed; junction bases matching no gene number 3.